The 16 T cell receptor beta chains presented below share a single source sample, sequenced in a study of Graves' ophthalmopathy and Graves' hyperthyroidism. RNA transcripts served as template for amplifying TCR beta CDR3 sequences. Amplification began with first-round RT-PCR using HTBI primers, then second-round multiplex PCR was performed. TCRdb independently ran MiXCR on the multiplex PCR reads; one entry per CDR3 protein. The sample has 360,000 or so distinct CDR3 sequences; approximately 20% are singletons. The sample comprised peripheral blood. These receptor sequences come from a woman aged 18-29 years with Graves' ophthalmopathy.

Ten or more counts support this clonotype. The V call is TRBV27, the J call TRBJ1-2, with D maybe TRBD1 (5 bases). Trimming pared 6 bases from V and 4 bases from J, leaving 18 bases between. The germline V gene has CDR1 MNHEY and CDR2 SMNVEV (reference sequence). This CDR3 is 15 amino acids long. The CDR3 DNA reads TGTGCCAGCAGGACTGCCCCTGGGGGACCCTATGGCTACACCTTC. It codes for CASRTAPGGPYGYTF.

This clonotype occurred once. CDR3: CASSDPQDYEQYF. DNA for the CDR3: TGCGCCAGCAGTGATCCACAGGACTACGAGCAGTACTTC. V gene TRBV10-1 combines with J gene TRBJ2-7; D perhaps matches TRBD1 (5 bases). The CDR3 length is 13 residues. CDR1 is WNHNN and CDR2 is SYGVQD in the germline V gene (reference sequence). Trimming removed 3 bases from V and 3 bases from J, with 9 bases in between.

This clonotype was detected ten times or more. V gene TRBV12-3 or TRBV12-4 combines with J gene TRBJ1-5; no definite D call. The CDR3 is 12 residues long. Trimming cost V 6 bases and J 7 bases, with 10 bases left between them. In nucleotides, the CDR3 is TGTGCCAGCAGCAGGTCGGGGCAGCCCCAGCATTTT. Protein product: CASSRSGQPQHF.

This clonotype has a count of ten or more. V is TRBV11-1 and J is TRBJ2-7; weak D call: TRBD2 (6 bases). Per germline, CDR1 SGHAT and CDR2 FQDESV (reference sequence). The CDR3 spans 17 residues. V dropped 0 bases and J dropped 2 bases, with 17 bases sitting between them. CDR3 in amino acids: CASSLAVGGNPPYEQYF. The CDR3 region has the DNA TGTGCCAGCAGCTTAGCTGTCGGAGGGAATCCTCCCTACGAGCAGTACTTC. The variable domain in full, with the rest retrieved from reference TRBV11-1 and TRBJ2-7, is EAEVAQSPRYKITEKSQAVAFWCDPISGHATLYWYRQILGQGPELLVQFQDESVVDDSQLPKDRFSAERLKGVDSTLKIQPAELGDSAMYLCASSLAVGGNPPYEQYFGPGTRLTVT.

In its sample, this clonotype was seen once. CDR3 DNA: TGTGCCAGCACCTCCTTGGCGGGAAAGGCCACCGGGGAGCTGTTTTTT. Encoded protein: CASTSLAGKATGELFF. The J gene is TRBJ2-2, the V gene TRBV6-1, with D maybe TRBD2 (6 bases). V gave up 7 bases and J gave up 4 bases, with 19 bases separating them. The CDR3 is 16 residues long. The germline CDR1 and CDR2 sequences are MNHNS and SASEGT.

This clonotype showed up many times. This rearrangement joins TRBV7-8 to TRBJ2-5, with 8 bases aligning to TRBD2. This CDR3 spans 15 amino acids. V shed 2 bases and J 7 bases; nucleotides not matched to a gene: 9. Germline CDR1 SGHVS, CDR2 FQNEAQ. In DNA form, the CDR3 reads TGTGCCAGCAGCTTAATCCGGGGGGGCTTTGGGACCCAGTACTTC. This sequence encodes CASSLIRGGFGTQYF.

This clonotype has a count of ten or more. This chain links TRBV28 with TRBJ2-7, with 10 bases lining up with TRBD1. The V gene's germline CDR1 is MDHEN and CDR2 SYDVKM. Trimming removed 5 bases from V and 6 bases from J; junction bases left unmatched: 10. This CDR3 comprises 15 residues. The CDR3 sequence is CASSTPGQGSFEQYF. For the CDR3, the DNA is TGTGCCAGCAGTACTCCGGGACAGGGGTCTTTCGAGCAGTACTTC.

In its sample, this clonotype was seen many times. This sequence joins TRBV11-1 and TRBJ2-7; D might be TRBD2 (6 bases). The CDR3 sequence is 18 residues long. V shed 5 bases and J shed 0 bases, with 23 bases lying between them. Per germline, CDR1 SGHAT and CDR2 FQDESV (reference sequence). The CDR3 reads CASSLSTTGVGSSYEQYF. The CDR3 DNA reads TGTGCCAGCAGCCTATCAACAACGGGGGTAGGAAGCTCCTACGAGCAGTACTTC.

The sample holds many counts of this clonotype. This chain joins TRBV28 and TRBJ1-1; D might be TRBD1 (6 bases). The CDR3 has 13 amino acids. Per germline, CDR1 MDHEN and CDR2 SYDVKM. Trimming shortened V by 5 bases and J by 7 bases, and 14 bases separated the two germline ends. CDR3 coding DNA: TGTGCCAGCAGTGAATCAGGACAGTATGAAGCTTTCTTT. The encoded protein is CASSESGQYEAFF.

This clonotype has at least ten counts. The chain carries TRBV11-2 and TRBJ2-5; 10 bases are shared with TRBD2. The CDR3 totals 16 residues. The ends lost 4 bases at V and 5 bases at J; junction bases unmatched: 10. Per germline, CDR1 SGHAT and CDR2 FQNNGV. The CDR3 is CASSYPGTSERETQYF. The DNA for the CDR3 is TGTGCCAGCAGCTACCCCGGGACTAGCGAGCGGGAGACCCAGTACTTC.

This clonotype showed up many times. The V call is TRBV28, the J call TRBJ2-7; D tentatively fits TRBD1 or TRBD2 (5 bases each). This CDR3 has 16 residues. Looked up from germline, CDR1 is MDHEN and CDR2 is SYDVKM. Trimming shortened V by 1 base and J by 0 bases, and 13 bases separated the two germline ends. The CDR3 DNA sequence: TGTGCCAGCAGTTTATCGGGGCTTCAATACTCCTACGAGCAGTACTTC. This codes for CASSLSGLQYSYEQYF.

This clonotype has a count of ten or more. One end of the junction is discordant with germline, which a read error may explain. The genes are TRBV11-2 and TRBJ2-7, with 7 nucleotides matching TRBD1. Germline V gene lookup returns CDR1 SGHAT and CDR2 FQNNGV. The CDR3 is made up of 15 amino acids. For the CDR3, the DNA is TGTGCCAGCAGCCCCCTGAGGGACAGCCGATACGAGCAGCACTTC. Translated, it gives CASSPLRDSRYEQHF.

This clonotype has ten or more counts. This rearrangement joins TRBV29-1 to TRBJ1-1; TRBD1 is a possible D gene (6 bases). Germline V gene data show CDR1 as SQVTM and CDR2 as ANQGSEA. V shed 5 bases and J shed 6 bases, with 19 bases lying between them. CDR3 length equals 14 residues. CDR3 residues: CSVSLPGALSEAFF. In DNA, the CDR3 is TGCAGCGTTTCACTTCCAGGGGCTCTTTCTGAAGCTTTCTTT.

V gene TRBV2 combines with J gene TRBJ2-7; weak D call: TRBD2 (5 bases). Germline values: CDR1 SNHLY, CDR2 FYNNEI. V was clipped by 5 bases and J by 6 bases, with 14 bases between them. The CDR3 runs to 13 residues. CDR3 residues: CASSPGLASEQYF. The DNA for the CDR3 is TGTGCCAGCAGTCCCGGACTCGCCAGCGAGCAGTACTTC.

This clonotype was recorded at least ten times. This chain connects TRBV11-1 to TRBJ2-5; possibly TRBD1 for D (6 bases). This CDR3 comprises 16 residues. The V end was cut by 1 base, the J end by 2 bases, with 14 bases between. The germline V gene has CDR1 SGHAT and CDR2 FQDESV (reference sequence). The CDR3 DNA reads TGTGCCAGCAGCTTAGTTACAGGGTTCGGGCAAGAGACCCAGTACTTC. Translating gives CASSLVTGFGQETQYF. The full variable domain, with the rest looked up from reference TRBV11-1 and TRBJ2-5, is EAEVAQSPRYKITEKSQAVAFWCDPISGHATLYWYRQILGQGPELLVQFQDESVVDDSQLPKDRFSAERLKGVDSTLKIQPAELGDSAMYLCASSLVTGFGQETQYFGPGTRLLVL.

This clonotype was counted between two and nine times. J is TRBJ2-7 and V is TRBV7-2, with TRBD1 as a possible D gene (5 bases). V was pared by 2 bases and J by 6 bases, with 8 bases between. This CDR3 region has 12 residues. CDR1 is SGHTA and CDR2 is FQGNSA in the germline V gene. The CDR3 sequence is CASSLQGIEQYF. The CDR3 nucleotides are TGTGCCAGCAGCTTACAGGGTATCGAGCAGTACTTC.